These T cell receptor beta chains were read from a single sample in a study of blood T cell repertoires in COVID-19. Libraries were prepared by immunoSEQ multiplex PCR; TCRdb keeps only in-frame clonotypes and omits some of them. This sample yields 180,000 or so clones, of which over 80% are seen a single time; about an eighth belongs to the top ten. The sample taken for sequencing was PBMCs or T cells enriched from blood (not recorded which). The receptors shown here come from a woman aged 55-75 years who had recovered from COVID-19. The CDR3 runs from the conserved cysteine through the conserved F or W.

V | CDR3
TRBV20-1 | CSARGLYGYTF
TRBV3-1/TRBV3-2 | CASTLGGGNEKLFF
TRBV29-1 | CSVARAVDTQYF
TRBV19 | CASRGTGGQPQHF
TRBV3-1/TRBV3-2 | CASSQWAKGQGVRSPLHF
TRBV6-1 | CASSERGDEQFF
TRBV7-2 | CASSRDRFEKLFF
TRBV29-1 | CSCSWGGTGELFF
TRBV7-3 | CASSLRGADTGELFF
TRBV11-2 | CASSLDSGRNTIYF
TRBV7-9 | CASSLGVSGRVPQETQYF
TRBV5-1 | CASSHGTGNTEAFF
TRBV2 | CASSVNRLVFGYEQYF
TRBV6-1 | CASSEQVTVYEQYF
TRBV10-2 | CATQVQQGQPQHF
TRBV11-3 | CASSLGTRSYNEQFF
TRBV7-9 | CASSWGQSLNDNEKLFF
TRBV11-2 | CASSGNRGNEQFF
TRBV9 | CASSVAPGSSGNTIYF
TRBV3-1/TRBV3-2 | CASSQAGNTGELFF
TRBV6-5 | CASSRTGGQNIQYF
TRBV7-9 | CASSPPASGNEQFF
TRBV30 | CAWNRGYGYTF
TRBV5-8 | CASSLGGNSGNTIYF
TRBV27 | CASSQSRQGGKDYTF
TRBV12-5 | CASGLVQFRGNSYEQYF
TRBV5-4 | CASSLDRVGVGNTEAFF
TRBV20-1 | CSASAPGQGQDEQYF
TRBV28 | CASRWDRNTGELFF
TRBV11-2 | CASSLGQGRSAFF
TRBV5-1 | CASSTRAGNEKLFF
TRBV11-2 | CASSLVPAGGSYNEQFF
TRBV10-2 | CASSEGDSYGYTF
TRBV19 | CASSNEEVFNQPQHF
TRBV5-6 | CASSSNRGRGIDTQYF
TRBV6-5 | CASSYSSGRSEQYF
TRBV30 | CAWTVRRADTQYF
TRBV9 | CASSVRTPNTIDTQYF
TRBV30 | CAWSLDVHNEQFF
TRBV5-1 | CASSLAGVYNSPLHF
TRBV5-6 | CASSLSGQGPTGELFF
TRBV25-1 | CASSDPRTGGVYGYTF
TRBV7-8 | CASSLTGEPQYF
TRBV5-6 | CASSFDRSHSEAFF
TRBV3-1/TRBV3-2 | CASSSGLAGAGYEQYF
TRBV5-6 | CASSLISGAYEQYF
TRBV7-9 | CASSFFDSRKEFYGYTF
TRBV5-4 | CASSFWGAKTGELFF
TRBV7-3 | CASSPGGLRRIEQFF
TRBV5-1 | CASSLSSGRISPLHF
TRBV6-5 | CASSLRGAFF
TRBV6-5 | CASNWANTGELFF
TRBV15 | CATRGLTGTPYNEQFF
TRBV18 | CASSPRTSPRDEQFF
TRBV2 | CASRIRQGHTEAFF
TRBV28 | CASSLLQAVATQYF
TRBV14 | CASSLRTGGRDTQYF
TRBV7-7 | CASSARQGVQETQYF
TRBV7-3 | CASSLDSGGLTGELFF
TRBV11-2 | CASSLRVLAGGPTQQTQYF